This T cell receptor (beta chain) was sequenced in a study of T cell clonotyping in hematopoietic cell transplantation. Study observations and caveats: CD4 and CD8 repertoire contributions could not be separated without sorting. Pathologically expanded recipient clonotypes increased progressively from day 30 to day 180 as diversity fell. At the given depth, recipient repertoires were over 97% de novo clonotypes.

Recipient blood drawn about 28 days pretransplant and days 30, 100, 180 after. With respect to this clone: The antigen is not known.

Assay: immunoSEQ multiplex PCR; the TCRdb copy retains only in-frame clones and omits some. Here the sample spans over 8,500 clones, about three quarters being singletons. The sequence came from a female patient aged 50-65 years who had an allogeneic stem cell transplant from a related donor, so the T cells may come from the graft donor. Some clones in this sample may be carry-over from other donors' samples. The source material was peripheral blood mononuclear cells, sampled 180 days after allogeneic stem cell transplant.

This CDR3 reads CASKILQNPGTEAFF. CDR3 sequence (DNA): TGTGCCAGCAAGATATTACAAAACCCGGGGACTGAAGCTTTCTTT. The gene calls are TRBV2 and TRBJ1-1; no firm D call. The CDR3 has 15 residues. CDR1 is SNHLY and CDR2 is FYNNEI in the germline V gene. The V gene lost 7 bases and the J gene lost 5 bases, with 20 bases spanning the gap.